This entry lists 30 T cell receptor beta chains sequenced from one sample in a study of blood T cell repertoires in COVID-19. Sequencing used immunoSEQ multiplex PCR; TCRdb keeps in-frame clones, though not all of them. The sample consists of 110,000 or so clones, about 85% of them appearing once. Sequenced input: peripheral blood. Receptor source: a man in his forties or fifties with acute or convalescent COVID-19.

V gene TRBV3-1 (or the pseudogene TRBV3-2) combines with J gene TRBJ2-2; 9 bases align to TRBD2. The J segment lost 4 bases and the V segment lost 1 base, leaving 1 base of the junction unmatched. CDR3 length: 15 residues. Germline CDR1 LGHDT, CDR2 YNNKEL (reference sequence). The CDR3 sequence is CASSQVLAGTGELFF. For the CDR3, the DNA is TGTGCCAGCAGCCAAGTACTAGCGGGCACCGGGGAGCTGTTTTTT.

This clone was detected a few times. The V gene is TRBV5-4, the J gene TRBJ2-7, with D perhaps TRBD1 (5 bases). The V gene lost 4 bases and the J gene lost 3 bases, with 11 bases spanning the gap. Germline CDR1 is SGHNT and CDR2 is YYREEE (reference sequence). The CDR3 covers 13 residues. CDR3 in DNA: TGTGCCAGCAGCCCCCAGGGCGGCTACGAGCAGTACTTC. Residues: CASSPQGGYEQYF. The variable domain in full, with the rest retrieved from reference TRBV5-4 and TRBJ2-7, is ETGVTQSPTHLIKTRGQQVTLRCSSQSGHNTVSWYQQALGQGPQFIFQYYREEENGRGNFPPRFSGLQFPNYSSELNVNALELDDSALYLCASSPQGGYEQYFGPGTRLTVT.

This chain links TRBV5-1 with TRBJ1-1; the match to TRBD1 covers 7 bases. Germline CDR1 and CDR2: SGHRS and YFSETQ. V trimming: 0 bases; J trimming: 2 bases; junction bases outside the gene matches: 4. The CDR3 runs 15 residues. CDR3 sequence: CASSLVGTVNTEAFF. The DNA of the CDR3 is TGCGCCAGCAGCTTGGTCGGGACAGTAAACACTGAAGCTTTCTTT.

This chain links TRBV7-8 with TRBJ2-6; maybe TRBD1 (6 bases). CDR1 and CDR2 (germline): SGHVS, FQNEAQ. The V and J ends lost 5 bases and 0 bases respectively, with 14 bases between them. The CDR3 sequence is 17 residues long. The CDR3 nucleotides read TGTGCCAGCAGCCCCGGGACACCCTACTCTGGGGCCAACGTCCTGACTTTC. Translated, it gives CASSPGTPYSGANVLTF.

The chain uses TRBV7-3 and TRBJ2-3; the D gene is possibly TRBD1 (7 bases). V was trimmed by 5 bases and J by 4 bases, leaving 10 bases between them. Germline values: CDR1 SGHTA, CDR2 FQGTGA. CDR3 length equals 13 residues. CDR3 in DNA: TGTGCCAGCAGCCCCAGGGGGGCAGATACGCAGTATTTT. Its protein product is CASSPRGADTQYF.

The chain combines TRBV9 with TRBJ1-4; no clear D gene. Per the germline V gene, CDR1 is SGDLS and CDR2 is YYNGEE. The CDR3 spans 15 residues. Trimming shortened V by 0 bases and J by 0 bases, and 6 bases separated the two germline ends. CDR3 residues: CASSVAGATNEKLFF. CDR3 coding DNA: TGTGCCAGCAGCGTAGCTGGAGCAACTAATGAAAAACTGTTTTTT. Drawing the rest from reference TRBV9 and TRBJ1-4, the complete variable domain is DSGVTQTPKHLITATGQRVTLRCSPRSGDLSVYWYQQSLDQGLQFLIQYYNGEERAKGNILERFSAQQFPDLHSELNLSSLELGDSALYFCASSVAGATNEKLFFGSGTQLSVL.

The chain recombines TRBV27 with TRBJ1-1; D unresolved. Germline values: CDR1 MNHEY, CDR2 SMNVEV (reference sequence). The CDR3 extends over 13 amino acids. V was clipped by 5 bases and J by 4 bases, with 11 bases between them. As DNA, the CDR3 is TGTGCCAGCAGTCGGGATGGTGGCACTGAAGCTTTCTTT. Amino acid sequence: CASSRDGGTEAFF.

The genes are TRBV9 and TRBJ1-4, with D perhaps TRBD1 (6 bases). In germline, CDR1 is SGDLS, CDR2 YYNGEE. The CDR3 is 15 amino acids. V dropped 4 bases and J dropped 8 bases, with 18 bases sitting between them. The CDR3 region is CASSPPGGSKEKLFF. CDR3 sequence (DNA): TGTGCCAGCAGCCCCCCTGGGGGCTCAAAGGAAAAACTGTTTTTT.

The rearrangement uses TRBV7-6 and TRBJ2-7; D may be TRBD1 (6 bases). The CDR3 has 15 amino acids. The germline CDR1 and CDR2 sequences are SGHVS and FNYEAQ. The ends were cut back, 0 bases at V and 4 bases at J, with 13 bases in the middle. The CDR3 coding sequence is TGTGCCAGCAGCTTAGCGCTCGACAGGCCTTACGAGCAGTACTTC. Translated: CASSLALDRPYEQYF.

The gene calls are TRBV30 and TRBJ2-1; TRBD1 matches at 10 bases. Per germline, CDR1 GTSNPN and CDR2 SVGIG (reference sequence). The CDR3 consists of 13 residues. Trimming at V came to 5 bases and at J to 10 bases, leaving 8 bases not matched to a gene. The CDR3 coding sequence is TGTGCCTGGGGACAGGGGGGCTTTATCGAGCAGTTCTTC. This codes for CAWGQGGFIEQFF.

V usage is TRBV19 and J usage is TRBJ2-7; 9 nucleotides align to TRBD1. The V gene's germline CDR1 is LNHDA and CDR2 SQIVND (reference sequence). Trimming cost V 4 bases and J 6 bases; bases outside gene matches: 10. The CDR3 is 15 amino acids. CDR3 sequence: CASSTTGGGGLEQYF. The CDR3 coding sequence is TGTGCCAGTAGTACCACAGGGGGCGGGGGCCTCGAGCAGTACTTC.

V usage is TRBV2 and J usage is TRBJ1-6; TRBD1 might be the D (5 bases). From germline, CDR1 is SNHLY and CDR2 FYNNEI. The V end lost 7 bases, the J end lost 9 bases, and 19 bases lay between the germline ends. This CDR3 has 15 residues. CDR3 coding DNA: TGTGCCAGCAACCCGCCCAGGGCGAATCGTTCACCCCTCCACTTT. Protein sequence: CASNPPRANRSPLHF. Together with reference TRBV2 and TRBJ1-6, the CDR3 gives the full variable domain: EPEVTQTPSHQVTQMGQEVILRCVPISNHLYFYWYRQILGQKVEFLVSFYNNEISEKSEIFDDQFSVERPDGSNFTLKIRSTKLEDSAMYFCASNPPRANRSPLHFGNGTRLTVT.

J is TRBJ1-2 and V is TRBV4-1; D remains unclear. Trimming cost V 4 bases and J 0 bases, with 15 bases left between them. The germline CDR1 and CDR2 sequences are MGHRA and YSYEKL. CDR3 length: 16 amino acids. The CDR3, as DNA: TGCGCCAGCAGCCGATCCAACGTAGGAGCTAACTATGGCTACACCTTC. Amino acids: CASSRSNVGANYGYTF.

The CDR3 here is CASSRPGLVPGTQYF. In nucleotides, the CDR3 is TGTGCCAGCAGCAGACCGGGACTAGTCCCTGGTACGCAGTATTTT. V usage is TRBV5-8 and J usage is TRBJ2-3, with 8 positions matching TRBD2. Germline-derived CDR1 and CDR2 are SGHTS and YDEGEE. The CDR3 has 15 residues. J lost 8 bases, V lost 4 bases, and 12 bases had no gene match.

This clone was observed a handful of times. The chain links TRBV5-1 to TRBJ1-1; D is uncertain. V gave up 7 bases and J gave up 0 bases, with 10 bases separating them. Germline-derived CDR1 and CDR2 are SGHRS and YFSETQ. This CDR3 region has 13 residues. In nucleotides, the CDR3 is TGCGCCAGCTCACAGTTTATGAACACTGAAGCTTTCTTT. Its protein is CASSQFMNTEAFF.

The chain carries TRBV14 and TRBJ1-1; 7 bases fit TRBD1. The CDR3 loop spans 14 amino acids. Germline V gene sequence: CDR1 SGHDN, CDR2 FVKESK. J lost 6 bases, V lost 2 bases, and 6 bases had no gene match. In nucleotides, the CDR3 is TGTGCCAGCAGCCAACGTAGGGGGCTGGCTGAAGCTTTCTTT. This encodes CASSQRRGLAEAFF.

The V call is TRBV7-9, the J call TRBJ2-1; 7 bases line up with TRBD2. Germline V gives CDR1 SEHNR, CDR2 FQNEAQ (reference sequence). V trimming: 8 bases; J trimming: 8 bases; junction bases outside the gene matches: 21. This CDR3 is built from 17 residues. The CDR3 protein is CASSPGGGLAGRDEQFF. Written as DNA, the CDR3 is TGTGCCAGCTCGCCTGGGGGGGGTTTAGCGGGTCGCGATGAGCAGTTCTTC.

This clone has just a few counts. The V call is TRBV7-3, the J call TRBJ2-1; tentatively, D is TRBD2 (7 bases). Germline V CDR1 and CDR2: SGHTA, FQGTGA. The V end was cut by 5 bases, the J end by 0 bases, with 17 bases between. This CDR3 contains 17 residues. CDR3 bases: TGTGCCAGCAGCCACTCCGGGGGGCTAAGCTCCTACAATGAGCAGTTCTTC. Its protein is CASSHSGGLSSYNEQFF.

J is TRBJ2-7 and V is TRBV24-1; perhaps TRBD2 as D (5 bases). Trimming took 2 bases from V and 6 from J, leaving 10 bases between them. Germline CDR1 KGHDR, CDR2 SFDVKD. There are 13 residues in the CDR3. CDR3 DNA sequence: TGTGCCACCAGTGATTGGTCGGGGAGCGAGCAGTACTTC. This encodes CATSDWSGSEQYF.

V gene TRBV4-2 combines with J gene TRBJ2-3; 11 positions agree with TRBD2. The CDR3 runs 19 residues. Germline CDR1 LGHNA, CDR2 YNFKEQ. V shed 2 bases, J shed 2 bases, and the junction held 12 bases outside the gene matches. CDR3 region: CASSQYVAGGPFDTDTQYF. The CDR3 bases are TGTGCCAGCAGCCAATACGTAGCGGGGGGGCCTTTTGACACAGATACGCAGTATTTT.

The CDR3 here is CASSPLGGPNTGELFF. The DNA of the CDR3 is TGTGCCAGCAGTCCGCTAGGGGGTCCTAACACCGGGGAGCTGTTTTTT. This chain connects TRBV11-3 to TRBJ2-2; TRBD1 is a possible D gene (6 bases). Trimming shortened V by 6 bases and J by 2 bases, and 16 bases separated the two germline ends. Germline values: CDR1 SGHNT, CDR2 YENEEA. This CDR3 is 16 amino acids long.

The chain joins TRBV5-1 to TRBJ2-3; TRBD2 aligns across 10 bases. CDR1 is SGHRS, CDR2 YFSETQ, per germline. The V segment lost 4 bases and the J segment 4 bases; nucleotides outside the gene matches: 9. The CDR3 contains 16 residues. Here the CDR3 reads CASSPGQRGGADTQYF. CDR3 nucleotide sequence: TGCGCCAGCAGCCCGGGGCAGCGGGGGGGCGCAGATACGCAGTATTTT.

This sequence joins TRBV9 and TRBJ2-7; TRBD2 aligns across 7 bases. The J segment lost 6 bases and the V segment lost 0 bases, leaving 3 bases of the junction unmatched. Germline CDR1 reads SGDLS; CDR2 reads YYNGEE. The CDR3 runs to 13 residues. DNA of the CDR3: TGTGCCAGCAGCGTAGGATCGGGGGGCGAGCAGTACTTC. It codes for CASSVGSGGEQYF.

The V gene is TRBV10-3, the J gene TRBJ2-1; D possibly corresponds to TRBD2 (6 bases). The CDR3 is 13 residues long. V lost 3 bases to trimming and J lost 8 bases, with 11 bases between them. Germline V gene sequence: CDR1 ENHRY, CDR2 SYGVKD. In DNA, the CDR3 is TGTGCCATCAGTGACCTAGCGTGGGATGAGCAGTTCTTC. Encoded protein: CAISDLAWDEQFF.

The chain employs TRBV29-1 and TRBJ2-2; the D is unclear. This CDR3 is 14 amino acids long. The V end was cut by 0 bases, the J end by 3 bases, with 8 bases between. Germline values: CDR1 SQVTM, CDR2 ANQGSEA. The CDR3 spells CSVEDSAYTGELFF. The CDR3 region has the DNA TGCAGCGTTGAAGACAGCGCATACACCGGGGAGCTGTTTTTT.

A note on this clone: In the same sample, other DNA sequences code for this CDR3. This chain links TRBV9 with TRBJ2-2; 9 bases are shared with TRBD2. There are 15 residues in the CDR3. Germline V gene data show CDR1 as SGDLS and CDR2 as YYNGEE. V dropped 0 bases and J dropped 5; count of bases not matched to a gene: 2. CDR3 sequence reads: CASSVGLAGTGELFF. In DNA, the CDR3 is TGTGCCAGCAGCGTAGGGCTAGCGGGGACCGGGGAGCTGTTTTTT.

This clone showed up just once. The V and J genes are TRBV12-3 or TRBV12-4 and TRBJ2-5; TRBD2 might be the D (5 bases). The CDR3 runs 13 residues. Trimming cost V 7 bases and J 3 bases, with 12 bases left between them. Here the CDR3 reads CASTPTREETQYF. For the CDR3, the DNA is TGTGCCAGCACCCCCACTAGGGAAGAGACCCAGTACTTC.

This chain joins TRBV3-1 (or the pseudogene TRBV3-2) and TRBJ1-6; 9 bases align to TRBD1. Germline values: CDR1 LGHDT, CDR2 YNNKEL (reference sequence). Unmatched junction bases numbered 4, after V lost 5 bases and J lost 8 bases. This CDR3 is 14 amino acids long. Here the CDR3 reads CASSTGGSDSPLHF. In nucleotides, the CDR3 is TGTGCCAGCAGCACAGGGGGCAGTGATTCACCCCTCCACTTT.

V is TRBV11-2 and J is TRBJ2-3; 11 bases align to TRBD1. Germline values: CDR1 SGHAT, CDR2 FQNNGV. The trim removed 4 bases at V and 2 bases at J, leaving 5 bases unmatched. The CDR3 totals 16 residues. The CDR3 DNA follows: TGTGCCAGCAGCTCGAGAGGACAGGGGGCCACAGATACGCAGTATTTT. The encoded protein is CASSSRGQGATDTQYF.

This rearrangement joins TRBV13 to TRBJ2-1; the match to TRBD2 covers 15 bases. Looked up from germline, CDR1 is PRHDT and CDR2 is FYEKMQ (reference sequence). Trimming removed 5 bases from V and 12 bases from J; junction bases left unmatched: 2. The CDR3 length is 13 residues. CDR3 DNA sequence: TGTGCCAGCAGCCAGGGACTAGCGGGGGGGCAGTTCTTC. It yields the protein CASSQGLAGGQFF. Full variable domain (missing parts from reference TRBV13 and TRBJ2-1): AAGVIQSPRHLIKEKRETATLKCYPIPRHDTVYWYQQGPGQDPQFLISFYEKMQSDKGSIPDRFSAQQFSDYHSELNMSSLELGDSALYFCASSQGLAGGQFFGPGTRLTVL.